The clone carrying this T cell receptor beta chain was counted once. This sample was taken from a study of blood T cell repertoires in COVID-19. Background on the study: Acute and convalescent COVID-19 samples came from the United States, Italy and Spain. The analysed material was cDNA or gDNA that came from T cells, B-cell-depleted T cells, or PBMCs.

Original data processing: The assay estimated nucleated cells by amplifying reference gene primers. Libraries were prepared by immunoSEQ multiplex PCR; TCRdb keeps only in-frame clonotypes and omits some of them. V and J calls plus clone size are reproduced from that table; the DNA served to infer D and trimming. This table has a few hundred thousand clones, just over 85% appearing once. The germline V gene encodes CDR1 SNHLY and CDR2 FYNNEI. The trim removed 5 bases at V and 1 base at J, leaving 5 bases unmatched. The CDR3 runs to 14 residues. The TCR originated in a man at least 80 years old with acute or convalescent COVID-19. Sequencing used peripheral blood. The chain recombines TRBV2 with TRBJ2-7; 7 nucleotides line up with TRBD1. CDR3 sequence reads: CASSRQGQSYEQYF. DNA of the CDR3: TGTGCCAGCAGTCGGCAGGGACAGTCCTACGAGCAGTACTTC.